One and the same sample provided the 32 T cell receptor beta chains below, sequenced in a study of breast tumors, draining lymph nodes, adjacent tissues. Breast cancer patients provided tissue from their axillary draining lymph nodes. Each CDR3 protein gets one entry after TCRdb re-called the multiplex PCR reads with MiXCR. The data hold around 140,000 distinct CDR3 sequences, with around 24% observed a single time. Sequences were obtained from axillary lymph node tissue. The receptors stem from a female donor with breast cancer. Some clones in this sample may be carry-over from other donors' samples.

This clonotype came up many times. The V and J genes are TRBV20-1 and TRBJ2-3, with 9 bases matching TRBD2. The CDR3 is made up of 14 amino acids. Trimming cost V 3 bases and J 3 bases; bases outside gene matches: 4. Per the germline V gene, CDR1 is DFQATT and CDR2 is SNEGSKA (reference sequence). The CDR3 reads CSASGSGSTDTQYF. In DNA, the CDR3 is TGCAGTGCTAGTGGTAGCGGGAGTACAGATACGCAGTATTTT.

This clonotype came up many times. V is TRBV6-6 and J is TRBJ1-4; 8 nucleotides agree with TRBD1. Germline CDR1 and CDR2: MNHNY and SVGAGI (reference sequence). The CDR3 spans 15 residues. The V segment lost 2 bases and the J segment 4 bases; nucleotides outside the gene matches: 3. The CDR3 DNA is TGTGCCAGCAGTTACCGACAGGGGAATAATGAAAAACTGTTTTTT. Translated, it gives CASSYRQGNNEKLFF.

A few counts support this clonotype. This may arise from a read error, as a much more abundant clone is one base away. The V call is TRBV6-2 or TRBV6-3, the J call TRBJ2-7; 13 positions match TRBD2. CDR1 is MNHEY and CDR2 is SVGEGT in the germline V gene. J lost 2 bases, V lost 6 bases, and 4 bases had no gene match. This CDR3 spans 15 amino acids. In DNA form, the CDR3 reads TGTGCCAGCAGACGGACTAGCGGGAGCGCCTACGAGCAGTACTTC. Protein: CASRRTSGSAYEQYF.

A few counts support this clonotype. The V and J genes are TRBV28 and TRBJ2-7, with a tentative D call TRBD2 (5 bases). Trimming stripped 5 bases from V and 4 bases from J, with 12 bases between. The CDR3 runs 13 residues. Looked up from germline, CDR1 is MDHEN and CDR2 is SYDVKM. CDR3 sequence reads: CASSVSAAYEQYF. CDR3 coding DNA: TGTGCCAGCAGTGTGTCAGCGGCTTACGAGCAGTACTTC.

This chain's CDR3 is CASNKGIAGAVGELFF. Written as DNA, the CDR3 is TGTGCCAGCAATAAGGGAATAGCGGGAGCGGTCGGGGAGCTGTTTTTT. The chain uses TRBV6-1 and TRBJ2-2; 9 bases match TRBD2. The length of the CDR3 is 16 residues. Germline loops: CDR1 MNHNS, CDR2 SASEGT. V was clipped by 7 bases and J by 7 bases; unmatched bases: 13.

The table lists this clonotype with many counts. The V call is TRBV4-2, the J call TRBJ2-7, with D hard to call. Looked up from germline, CDR1 is LGHNA and CDR2 is YNFKEQ. The CDR3 contains 15 residues. Trimming cost V 4 bases and J 5 bases, with 18 bases left between them. For the CDR3, the DNA is TGTGCCAGCAGCCCCCTCTTGTCGGAGATCCACGAGCAGTACTTC. Its translation is CASSPLLSEIHEQYF.

This clonotype turned up a few times. The rearrangement links TRBV19 to TRBJ1-5, with a tentative D call TRBD1 (5 bases). The V and J ends lost 5 bases and 7 bases respectively, with 12 bases between them. The CDR3 totals 13 residues. The germline CDR1 and CDR2 sequences are LNHDA and SQIVND (reference sequence). CDR3 sequence: CASSHPGQQPQHF. CDR3 sequence (DNA): TGTGCCAGTAGTCACCCTGGACAACAGCCCCAGCATTTT.

In its sample, this clonotype was seen many times. The chain has TRBV12-5 and TRBJ2-5; D is possibly TRBD1 (6 bases). CDR1 LGHNT and CDR2 FRNRAP come from the germline V gene. CDR3 length: 15 amino acids. V shed 1 base and J shed 7 bases, with 16 bases lying between them. CDR3 loop: CASGLGDIRDGTQYF. CDR3 DNA: TGTGCTAGTGGTTTGGGGGACATCAGGGATGGGACCCAGTACTTC.

This clonotype was counted ten times or more. V gene TRBV18 combines with J gene TRBJ2-7; a possible D gene is TRBD2 (5 bases). CDR1 is KGHSH and CDR2 is LQKENI in the germline V gene. The CDR3 loop spans 14 amino acids. The V end lost 4 bases, the J end lost 7 bases, and 17 bases lay between the germline ends. The CDR3, as DNA: TGTGCCAGCTCACGGCAGACCACCCCGGGGGAGCAGTACTTC. This gives the protein CASSRQTTPGEQYF.

This clonotype is medium-sized (0.01 to 0.1%). This chain joins TRBV20-1 and TRBJ2-3, with 7 bases identical to TRBD1. J lost 11 bases, V lost 5 bases, and 16 bases had no gene match. From germline, CDR1 is DFQATT and CDR2 SNEGSKA (reference sequence). This CDR3 spans 14 amino acids. The CDR3 DNA reads as TGCAGTGCTCCAAGGTCGAGTCGGGACAGCAAGCAGTATTTT. This encodes CSAPRSSRDSKQYF.

This clonotype was counted ten times or more. The rearrangement joins TRBV5-1 to TRBJ1-6, with D possibly being TRBD1 (5 bases). V shed 0 bases and J shed 10 bases, with 11 bases lying between them. Per germline, CDR1 SGHRS and CDR2 YFSETQ. The CDR3 is 14 residues long. Here the CDR3 reads CASSLEVRDSPLHF. In nucleotides, the CDR3 is TGCGCCAGCAGCTTGGAAGTCAGGGACTCACCCCTCCACTTT. Based on the CDR3 plus reference TRBV5-1 and TRBJ1-6, the full variable domain is KAGVTQTPRYLIKTRGQQVTLSCSPISGHRSVSWYQQTPGQGLQFLFEYFSETQRNKGNFPGRFSGRQFSNSRSEMNVSTLELGDSALYLCASSLEVRDSPLHFGNGTRLTVT.

This clonotype occurred many times. The J gene is TRBJ2-7, the V gene TRBV9; D not resolved. CDR1 is SGDLS, CDR2 YYNGEE, per germline. The V gene lost 0 bases and the J gene lost 1 base, with 11 bases spanning the gap. This CDR3 spans 15 amino acids. CDR3 sequence: CASSVGAARSYEQYF. The CDR3 DNA is TGTGCCAGCAGCGTAGGGGCGGCTAGGTCCTACGAGCAGTACTTC.

Concerning this clonotype: A much bigger clone sits one base away, suggesting this may be a read error. The chain links TRBV30 to TRBJ1-6; D remains ambiguous. The CDR3 has 15 amino acids. V was cut by 1 base and J by 11 bases, with 18 bases left in between. Germline lookup yields CDR1 GTSNPN and CDR2 SVGIG (reference sequence). The CDR3 region is CAWSALDGEGAPLHF. For the CDR3, the DNA is TGTGCCTGGAGTGCTCTGGACGGGGAGGGAGCACCCCTCCACTTT.

In this sample, this clonotype turned up many times. The DNA for the CDR3 is TGTGCCAGCAGTGGGTTCGCGGGGACAAATAATGAGCAGTTCTTC. Encoded protein: CASSGFAGTNNEQFF. The J gene is TRBJ2-1, the V gene TRBV12-3 or TRBV12-4; tentatively, D is TRBD1 or TRBD2 (6 bases each). The CDR3 is 15 amino acids. The V and J ends lost 5 bases and 7 bases respectively, with 18 bases between them.

This clonotype was observed a few times. V gene TRBV19 combines with J gene TRBJ2-3; the match to TRBD2 covers 7 bases. The CDR3 totals 13 residues. V shed 8 bases, J shed 5 bases, and the junction held 7 bases outside the gene matches. Germline CDR1 is LNHDA and CDR2 is SQIVND (reference sequence). CDR3 coding DNA: TGTGCCAGTGGTTTGGTAGCGGGAGATACGCAGTATTTT. This gives the protein CASGLVAGDTQYF.

This clonotype was seen at least ten times. The rearrangement joins TRBV5-1 to TRBJ1-2; no firm D call. Germline loops: CDR1 SGHRS, CDR2 YFSETQ. The V gene lost 4 bases and the J gene lost 3 bases, with 13 bases spanning the gap. The length of the CDR3 is 14 residues. The CDR3 region has the DNA TGCGCCAGCAGCAGCGGCGGAGCGGACTATGGCTACACCTTC. It is translated as CASSSGGADYGYTF.

This clonotype was seen many times. The chain has TRBV20-1 and TRBJ2-1, with D perhaps TRBD2 (6 bases). Germline V gives CDR1 DFQATT, CDR2 SNEGSKA (reference sequence). This CDR3 has 19 amino acids. V dropped 3 bases and J dropped 0 bases, with 24 bases sitting between them. The CDR3: CSASLNPGGGTSSYNEQFF. In DNA, the CDR3 is TGCAGTGCTAGTTTAAATCCTGGAGGCGGGACGAGCTCCTACAATGAGCAGTTCTTC.

This clonotype was seen repeatedly, ten times or more. The chain joins TRBV5-1 to TRBJ2-1; TRBD2 matches 11 bases. Per the germline V gene, CDR1 is SGHRS and CDR2 is YFSETQ. The length of the CDR3 is 16 residues. V trimming: 1 base; J trimming: 7 bases; junction bases outside the gene matches: 7. The CDR3: CASSLLAGGARNEQFF. CDR3 in DNA: TGCGCCAGCAGCTTGCTAGCGGGAGGTGCAAGGAATGAGCAGTTCTTC. The variable domain in full, completed from reference TRBV5-1 and TRBJ2-1, reads KAGVTQTPRYLIKTRGQQVTLSCSPISGHRSVSWYQQTPGQGLQFLFEYFSETQRNKGNFPGRFSGRQFSNSRSEMNVSTLELGDSALYLCASSLLAGGARNEQFFGPGTRLTVL.

This clonotype was picked up many times. The chain joins TRBV20-1 to TRBJ2-1; 8 nucleotides agree with TRBD2. Germline V gene lookup returns CDR1 DFQATT and CDR2 SNEGSKA (reference sequence). The CDR3 covers 15 residues. The V segment lost 0 bases and the J segment 8 bases; nucleotides outside the gene matches: 9. The CDR3 spells CSARDAASGQHEQFF. The CDR3 bases are TGCAGTGCTAGAGATGCGGCTAGCGGGCAGCATGAGCAGTTCTTC.

At least ten counts were recorded for this clonotype. This chain links TRBV20-1 with TRBJ1-5; the match to TRBD1 covers 8 bases. After removal of 5 bases from V and 6 bases from J, the junction contained 6 bases not matched to a gene. This CDR3 region has 13 residues. From germline, CDR1 is DFQATT and CDR2 SNEGSKA (reference sequence). This CDR3 reads CSAYQGAGQPQHF. CDR3 in DNA: TGCAGTGCTTATCAGGGGGCAGGTCAGCCCCAGCATTTT.

This clonotype was detected many times. V gene TRBV9 combines with J gene TRBJ2-3; the match to TRBD2 covers 9 bases. Germline-derived CDR1 and CDR2 are SGDLS and YYNGEE. The trim removed 1 base at V and 4 bases at J, leaving 4 bases unmatched. This CDR3 spans 15 amino acids. CDR3 coding DNA: TGTGCCAGCAGCGTATTCTCTAGCGGGGCAGATACGCAGTATTTT. Translated: CASSVFSSGADTQYF.

This clonotype was counted at least ten times. This sequence joins TRBV4-3 and TRBJ2-1; D might be TRBD1 or TRBD2, each matching 5 bases. The V end lost 0 bases, the J end lost 4 bases, and 25 bases lay between the germline ends. The CDR3 has 20 residues. Looked up from germline, CDR1 is LGHNA and CDR2 is YSLEER. The CDR3 DNA reads as TGCGCCAGCAGCCAAGACTCCTTTGGTGGGGCAGGAGGCCGGTACAATGAGCAGTTCTTC. Its translation: CASSQDSFGGAGGRYNEQFF.

This clonotype showed up just a few times. The gene calls are TRBV5-4 and TRBJ1-3; 10 positions agree with TRBD1. V was clipped by 4 bases and J by 4 bases; unmatched bases: 5. The CDR3 length is 15 residues. Germline V lookup: CDR1 SGHNT, CDR2 YYREEE (reference sequence). CDR3 in DNA: TGTGCCAGCAGCCCCGACAGGGGGCTCGGAAACACCATATATTTT. Translation: CASSPDRGLGNTIYF.

J is TRBJ1-3 and V is TRBV7-2; TRBD1 is a possible D gene (5 bases). The CDR3 loop spans 15 amino acids. Germline V gives CDR1 SGHTA, CDR2 FQGNSA. V was trimmed by 6 bases and J by 4 bases, leaving 16 bases between them. The CDR3 loop is CASSTGPSLGNTIYF. The CDR3 DNA sequence: TGTGCCAGCAGTACAGGCCCTTCCCTAGGAAACACCATATATTTT.

In its sample, this clonotype was seen many times. This chain connects TRBV6-5 to TRBJ1-6; TRBD1 aligns across 7 bases. J was trimmed by 7 bases and V by 8 bases; bases with no gene match: 5. This CDR3 comprises 13 residues. Germline V CDR1 and CDR2: MNHEY, SVGAGI. The CDR3 spells CASLTGPNSPLHF. Written as DNA, the CDR3 is TGTGCCAGCCTGACAGGGCCCAATTCACCCCTCCACTTT.

In this sample, this clonotype turned up many times. V gene TRBV3-1 combines with J gene TRBJ1-6; D is unclear. V was clipped by 3 bases and J by 7 bases, with 10 bases between them. Germline CDR1 is LGHDT and CDR2 is YNNKEL (reference sequence). The CDR3 sequence is 14 residues long. The DNA for the CDR3 is TGTGCCAGCAGCCAGCTAGACCGGAATTCACCCCTCCACTTT. Amino acid sequence: CASSQLDRNSPLHF.

With respect to this clonotype: This may arise from a read error, as a much more abundant clone is one base away. This rearrangement joins TRBV7-8 to TRBJ1-2; D gene unclear. Germline V gives CDR1 SGHVS, CDR2 FQNEAQ. The V and J ends lost 1 base and 8 bases respectively, with 11 bases between them. This CDR3 contains 13 residues. The CDR3 sequence: CASSLGASIGYTF. CDR3 DNA: TGTGCCAGCAGCTTAGGGGCCAGCATAGGCTACACCTTC.

This clonotype was seen ten or more times. The J gene is TRBJ1-4, the V gene TRBV7-9; 8 bases map to TRBD1. CDR3 size: 20 residues. V lost 2 bases and J lost 0; bases outside the gene matches: 14. The germline gives CDR1 SEHNR, CDR2 FQNEAQ (reference sequence). This chain's CDR3 is CASSLRLGDRISATNEKLFF. The CDR3 DNA is TGTGCCAGCAGCTTAAGGTTAGGGGACAGGATATCTGCAACTAATGAAAAACTGTTTTTT. Together with reference TRBV7-9 and TRBJ1-4, the CDR3 gives the full variable domain: DTGVSQNPRHKITKRGQNVTFRCDPISEHNRLYWYRQTLGQGPEFLTYFQNEAQLEKSRLLSDRFSAERPKGSFSTLEIQRTEQGDSAMYLCASSLRLGDRISATNEKLFFGSGTQLSVL.

This clonotype was detected many times. The chain is built from TRBV2 and TRBJ1-3; unclear D gene. CDR3 length equals 13 residues. The germline V gene has CDR1 SNHLY and CDR2 FYNNEI. The V and J ends lost 8 bases and 0 bases respectively, with 8 bases between them. CDR3 sequence: CASLWGSGNTIYF. CDR3 coding DNA: TGTGCCAGCCTATGGGGCTCTGGAAACACCATATATTTT.

The V and J genes are TRBV11-3 and TRBJ2-2; TRBD2 matches 7 bases. The CDR3 runs 15 residues. Looked up from germline, CDR1 is SGHNT and CDR2 is YENEEA. Losses at the gene ends were 5 bases for V and 4 bases for J; bases not matched to a gene: 7. The CDR3 DNA follows: TGTGCCAGCAGCCACAGAGCGGGACGCACCGGGGAGCTGTTTTTT. It translates to CASSHRAGRTGELFF.

Ten or more counts support this clonotype. The genes are TRBV27 and TRBJ1-4; 10 bases line up with TRBD1. CDR3 length: 13 residues. Looked up from germline, CDR1 is MNHEY and CDR2 is SMNVEV (reference sequence). The trim removed 7 bases at V and 7 bases at J, leaving 3 bases unmatched. The CDR3 reads CASTGQGVEKLFF. CDR3 DNA: TGTGCCAGCACCGGACAGGGGGTTGAAAAACTGTTTTTT.

At least ten counts were recorded for this clonotype. The V and J genes are TRBV5-1 and TRBJ2-3, with TRBD1 as a possible D gene (5 bases). CDR1 is SGHRS and CDR2 is YFSETQ in the germline V gene. With 4 bases removed from V and 1 base from J, the gap between germline ends came to 10 bases. This CDR3 contains 14 residues. The chain's CDR3 is CASSLDIGTDTQYF. The CDR3 DNA sequence: TGCGCCAGCAGCCTGGACATAGGCACAGATACGCAGTATTTT.